Listed here is a single T cell receptor beta chain. Per the study methods: From reference gene primer amplification, estimates of nucleated cell counts were derived. Using immunoSEQ multiplex PCR, the repertoire was profiled, and TCRdb retains in-frame clones only, with some absent. That table furnishes V, J and clone size, whereas the DNA furnished D and trimming. This table has some 250,000 clones, around nine tenths appearing once. The CDR3 is 15 residues long. Germline V gene sequence: CDR1 LGHDT, CDR2 YNNKEL (reference sequence). Trimming at V came to 5 bases and at J to 0 bases, leaving 5 bases not matched to a gene. This sample was included in a study of blood T cell repertoires in COVID-19. About the study: Samples of COVID-19 (acute and convalescent) were obtained from the United States, Italy and Spain.

The clonotype originates from a man aged 25 to 40 with active or convalescent COVID-19. The specimen sequenced was peripheral blood. V is TRBV3-1 (or the pseudogene TRBV3-2) and J is TRBJ1-1, with 8 bases lining up with TRBD1. The DNA of the CDR3 is TGTGCCAGCAGCAACCGGGACAGGCTGAACACTGAAGCTTTCTTT. It translates to CASSNRDRLNTEAFF.